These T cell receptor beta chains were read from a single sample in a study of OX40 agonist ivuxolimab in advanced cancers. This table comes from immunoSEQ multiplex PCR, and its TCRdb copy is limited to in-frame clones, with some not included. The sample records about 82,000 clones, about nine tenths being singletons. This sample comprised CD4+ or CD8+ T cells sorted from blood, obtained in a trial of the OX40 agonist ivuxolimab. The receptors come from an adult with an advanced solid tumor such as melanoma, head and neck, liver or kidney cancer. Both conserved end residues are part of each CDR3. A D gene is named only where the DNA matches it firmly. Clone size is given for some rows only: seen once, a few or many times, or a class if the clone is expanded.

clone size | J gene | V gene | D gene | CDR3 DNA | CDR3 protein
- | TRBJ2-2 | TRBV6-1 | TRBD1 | TGTGCCAGCAGTCCGACAGGGGGCTACACCGGGGAGCTGTTTTTT | CASSPTGGYTGELFF
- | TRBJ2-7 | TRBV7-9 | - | TGTGCCAGCAGCTTAGCCGGGGGGCGCGGGCCCTACGAGCAGTACTTC | CASSLAGGRGPYEQYF
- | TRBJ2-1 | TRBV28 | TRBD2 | TGTGCCAGCAGTGGGCGGGAGGGGGGTTCTTATGAGCAGTTCTTC | CASSGREGGSYEQFF
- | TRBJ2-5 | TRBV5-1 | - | TGCGCCAGCACACTCTCGCAGGGGACCCAGTACTTC | CASTLSQGTQYF
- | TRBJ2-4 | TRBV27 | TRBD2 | TGTGCCAGCAGTCCCCCTAGCGGGAGGGCCGTATCCAAAAACATTCAGTACTTC | CASSPPSGRAVSKNIQYF
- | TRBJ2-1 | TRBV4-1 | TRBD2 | TGCGCCAGCAGCCAGCCCGGAGAGACTAGCGGGAGGTTCAATGAGCAGTTCTTC | CASSQPGETSGRFNEQFF
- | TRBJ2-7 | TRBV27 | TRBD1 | TGTGCCAGCAGACGCACAGGGGGCTACGAGCAGTACTTC | CASRRTGGYEQYF
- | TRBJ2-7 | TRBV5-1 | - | TGCGCCAGCAGCTTGAGGAGCTCCTACGAGCAGTACTTC | CASSLRSSYEQYF
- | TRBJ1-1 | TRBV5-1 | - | TGCGCCAGCAGCTTGGGCTTACAGCTGAACACTGAAGCTTTCTTT | CASSLGLQLNTEAFF
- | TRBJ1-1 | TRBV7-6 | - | TGTGCCAGCAGCTTAGGACGGGGGGGAAACACTGAAGCTTTCTTT | CASSLGRGGNTEAFF
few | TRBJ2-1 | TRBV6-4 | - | TGTGCCAGCAGTGAATTTGGGTCAAGCTCCTACAATGAGCAGTTCTTC | CASSEFGSSSYNEQFF
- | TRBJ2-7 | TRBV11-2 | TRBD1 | TGTGCCAGCAGCTTAACTTTCGGCGGACAGGGCAGCTCCTACGAGCAGTACTTC | CASSLTFGGQGSSYEQYF
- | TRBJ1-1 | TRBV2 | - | TGTGCCAGCAGCCTAAACGGTCCGGGGGGCGCAGCTTTTGAAGCTTTCTTT | CASSLNGPGGAAFEAFF
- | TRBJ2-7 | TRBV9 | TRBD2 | TGTGCCAGCAGCGTAGGCGGGAGAGACACCTACGAGCAGTACTTC | CASSVGGRDTYEQYF
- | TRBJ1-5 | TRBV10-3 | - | TGTGCCATCAGTGACAGAAACAATCAGCCCCAGCATTTT | CAISDRNNQPQHF
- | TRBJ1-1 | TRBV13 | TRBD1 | TGTGCCAGCACCAGGACAGGGGGGAGAGGGGTGAACACTGAAGCTTTCTTT | CASTRTGGRGVNTEAFF
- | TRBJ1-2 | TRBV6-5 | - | TGTGCCAGCAGTTATGGGAGGACAGCTATCTATGGCTACACCTTC | CASSYGRTAIYGYTF
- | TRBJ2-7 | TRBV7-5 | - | TGTGCCAGAAGCTTAGACTGGGCCTACGAGCAGTACTTC | CARSLDWAYEQYF
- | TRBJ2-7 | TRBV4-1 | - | TGCGCCAGCAGCCACAGCGTGGGGCCCTCCTACGAGCAGTACTTC | CASSHSVGPSYEQYF
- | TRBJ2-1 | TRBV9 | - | TGTGCCAGCAGCGTCGCCCTTCAAATGGGCTTTGAGCAGTTCTTC | CASSVALQMGFEQFF
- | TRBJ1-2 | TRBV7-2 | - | TGTGCCAGCAGCTCTCGGACGGGAGACTATGGCTACACCTTC | CASSSRTGDYGYTF
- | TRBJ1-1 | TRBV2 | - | TGTGCCAGCAGGAGGGACAATTTTAGCACTGAAGCTTTCTTT | CASRRDNFSTEAFF
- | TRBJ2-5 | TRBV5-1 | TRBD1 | TGCGCCAGCAGCTTGTTCGGGGGCAGGGGGCCGGAGACCCAGTACTTC | CASSLFGGRGPETQYF
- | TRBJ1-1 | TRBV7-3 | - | TGTGCCAGCAGCTCGCATTTAAGCGGCACTGAAGCTTTCTTT | CASSSHLSGTEAFF
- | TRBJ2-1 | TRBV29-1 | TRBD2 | TGCAGCGTTGAAACATCTAGCGGGCCCGGCAATGAGCAGTTCTTC | CSVETSSGPGNEQFF
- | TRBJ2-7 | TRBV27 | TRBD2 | TGTGCCAGCAGTTTTTGGACTAGCGGGAGATCCTACGAGCAGTACTTC | CASSFWTSGRSYEQYF
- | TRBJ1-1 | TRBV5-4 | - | TGTGCCAGCAGCTACTCATATACCACGACAGGTGGGAGGACTGAAGCTTTCTTT | CASSYSYTTTGGRTEAFF
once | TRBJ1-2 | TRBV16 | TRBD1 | TGTGCCAGCAGCCGACCCTTCCTCAGGGGGACAGGGAGGGACTATGGCTACACCTTC | CASSRPFLRGTGRDYGYTF
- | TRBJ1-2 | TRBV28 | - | TGTGCCAGCAGTTCCCTAGGGGAAGGGAGGAATGGCTACACCTTC | CASSSLGEGRNGYTF
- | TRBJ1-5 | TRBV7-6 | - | TGTGCCAGCAGCTTGGAACAGGGAGGAAGCAATCAGCCCCAGCATTTT | CASSLEQGGSNQPQHF
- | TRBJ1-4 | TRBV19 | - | TGTGCCAGTAGTATCCGGGCGGCTACAACTAATGAAAAACTGTTTTTT | CASSIRAATTNEKLFF